Below are 2 T cell receptor beta chains sequenced from a single sample in a study of T cell repertoires in cytomegalovirus infection. These TCRs' antigens remain unknown. TCRdb called the reads again in MiXCR, with one record for every CDR3 protein. The sample holds 900,000 to 950,000 distinct CDR3 sequences; 31% are singletons and the top ten take 13%. The sequencing here drew on cultured CD8+ T cells from PBMCs, taken from culture after CMV antigen stimulation. Receptors were obtained from a human donor in good health (CMV status not recorded). Some clones in this sample may be carry-over from other donors' samples.

V usage is TRBV19 and J usage is TRBJ1-5; no firm D call. Germline values: CDR1 LNHDA, CDR2 SQIVND (reference sequence). This CDR3 spans 15 amino acids. V dropped 2 bases and J dropped 3 bases, with 11 bases sitting between them. CDR3 sequence (DNA): TGTGCCAGTAGTATAAACGCCCAGCTCAATCAGCCCCAGCATTTT. It specifies CASSINAQLNQPQHF.

The rearrangement links TRBV6-2 or TRBV6-3 to TRBJ2-5, with TRBD2 matching 14 bases. The CDR3 contains 17 residues. Germline CDR1 and CDR2: MNHEY and SVGEGT. V was pared by 5 bases and J by 4 bases, with 9 bases of the junction left unmatched. The CDR3 here is CASSHRTSGGLGETQYF. In DNA, the CDR3 is TGTGCCAGCAGTCATAGGACTAGCGGGGGGTTGGGAGAGACCCAGTACTTC.